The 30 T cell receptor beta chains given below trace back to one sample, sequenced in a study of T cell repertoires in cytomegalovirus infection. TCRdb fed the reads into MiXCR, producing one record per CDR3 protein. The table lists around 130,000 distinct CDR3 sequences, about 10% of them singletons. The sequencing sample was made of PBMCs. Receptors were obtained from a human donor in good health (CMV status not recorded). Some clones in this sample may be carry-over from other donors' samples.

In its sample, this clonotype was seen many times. The CDR3 region has the DNA TGTGCCATCAGTGAGTTGTCAGGGTCGCGTGGCTACACCTTC. Encoded protein: CAISELSGSRGYTF. The chain joins TRBV10-3 to TRBJ1-2, with D possibly TRBD1 on 5 matching bases. With 1 base removed from V and 7 bases from J, the gap between germline ends came to 13 bases. The CDR3 loop spans 14 amino acids. From germline, CDR1 is ENHRY and CDR2 SYGVKD.

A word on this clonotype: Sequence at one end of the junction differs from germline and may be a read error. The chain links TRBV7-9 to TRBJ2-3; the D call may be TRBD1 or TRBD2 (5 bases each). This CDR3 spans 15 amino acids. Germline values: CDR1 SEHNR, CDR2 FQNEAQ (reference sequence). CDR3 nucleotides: TGTGCCAACAGCTCGACCGGGGCCGGTGAAGATACGCAGTATTTT. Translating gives CANSSTGAGEDTQYF.

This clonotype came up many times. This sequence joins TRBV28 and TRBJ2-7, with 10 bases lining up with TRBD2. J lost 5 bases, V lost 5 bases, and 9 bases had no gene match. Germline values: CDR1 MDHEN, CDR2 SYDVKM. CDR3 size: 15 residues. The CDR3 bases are TGTGCCAGCAGTCTAGCGGGGGCAACCGGTCACGAGCAGTACTTC. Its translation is CASSLAGATGHEQYF.

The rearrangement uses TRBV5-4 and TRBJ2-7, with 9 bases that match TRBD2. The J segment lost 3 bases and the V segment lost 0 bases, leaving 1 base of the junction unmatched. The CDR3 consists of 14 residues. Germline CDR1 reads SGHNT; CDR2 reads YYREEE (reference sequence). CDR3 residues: CASSLGLADYEQYF. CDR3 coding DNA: TGTGCCAGCAGCTTGGGACTAGCGGACTACGAGCAGTACTTC.

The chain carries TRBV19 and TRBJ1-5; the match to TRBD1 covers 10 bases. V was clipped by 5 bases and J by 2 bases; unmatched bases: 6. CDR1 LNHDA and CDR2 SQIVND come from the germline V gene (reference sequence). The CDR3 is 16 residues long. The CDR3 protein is CASSYIGTGGNQPQHF. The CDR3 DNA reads TGTGCCAGTAGTTATATCGGGACAGGGGGCAATCAGCCCCAGCATTTT.

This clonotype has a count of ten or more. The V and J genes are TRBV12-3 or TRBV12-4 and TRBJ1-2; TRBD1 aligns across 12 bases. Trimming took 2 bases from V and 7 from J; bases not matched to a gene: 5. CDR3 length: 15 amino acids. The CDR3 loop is CASSLRDRGLSGYTF. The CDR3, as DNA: TGTGCCAGCAGTTTACGGGACAGGGGGCTCAGTGGCTACACCTTC.

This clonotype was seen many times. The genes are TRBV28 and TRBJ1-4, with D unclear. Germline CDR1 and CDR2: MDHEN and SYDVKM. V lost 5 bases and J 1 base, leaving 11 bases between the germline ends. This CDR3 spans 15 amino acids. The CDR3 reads CASSLLGLTNEKLFF. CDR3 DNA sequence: TGTGCCAGCAGTCTCCTTGGGCTAACTAATGAAAAACTGTTTTTT.

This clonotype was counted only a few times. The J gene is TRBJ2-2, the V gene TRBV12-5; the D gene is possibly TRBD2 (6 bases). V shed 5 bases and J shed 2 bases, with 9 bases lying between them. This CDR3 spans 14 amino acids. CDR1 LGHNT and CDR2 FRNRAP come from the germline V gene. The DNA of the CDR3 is TGTGCTAGTGGTCCGGGACTTAACACCGGGGAGCTGTTTTTT. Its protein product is CASGPGLNTGELFF.

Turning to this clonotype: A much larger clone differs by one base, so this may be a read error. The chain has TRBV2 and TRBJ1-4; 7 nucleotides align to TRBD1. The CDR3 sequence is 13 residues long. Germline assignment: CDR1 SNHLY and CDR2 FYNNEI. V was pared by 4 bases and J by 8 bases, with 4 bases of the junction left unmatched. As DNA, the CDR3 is TGTGCCAGCAGTGCCAGGGGGGTAGAAAAACTGTTTTTT. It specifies CASSARGVEKLFF.

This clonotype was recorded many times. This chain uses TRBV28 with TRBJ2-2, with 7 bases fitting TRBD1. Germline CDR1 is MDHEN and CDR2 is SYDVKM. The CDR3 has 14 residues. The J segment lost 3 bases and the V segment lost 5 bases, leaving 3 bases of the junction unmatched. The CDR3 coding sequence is TGTGCCAGCAGTCCAGGACAGGACACCGGGGAGCTGTTTTTT. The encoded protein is CASSPGQDTGELFF.

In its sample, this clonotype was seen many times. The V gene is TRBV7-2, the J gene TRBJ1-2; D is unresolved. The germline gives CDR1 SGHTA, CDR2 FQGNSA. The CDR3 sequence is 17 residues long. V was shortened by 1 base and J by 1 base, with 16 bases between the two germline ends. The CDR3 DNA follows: TGTGCCAGCAGCTTAGAGGTCTTCGACTTTATTAACTATGGCTACACCTTC. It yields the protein CASSLEVFDFINYGYTF.

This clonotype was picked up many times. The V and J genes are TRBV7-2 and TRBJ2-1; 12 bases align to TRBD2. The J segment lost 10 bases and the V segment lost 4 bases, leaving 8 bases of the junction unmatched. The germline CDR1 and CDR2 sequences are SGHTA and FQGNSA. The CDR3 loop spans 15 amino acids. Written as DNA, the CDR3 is TGTGCCAGCAGCTCTCTAGCGGGGGGGCCACTCGAGCAGTTCTTC. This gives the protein CASSSLAGGPLEQFF.

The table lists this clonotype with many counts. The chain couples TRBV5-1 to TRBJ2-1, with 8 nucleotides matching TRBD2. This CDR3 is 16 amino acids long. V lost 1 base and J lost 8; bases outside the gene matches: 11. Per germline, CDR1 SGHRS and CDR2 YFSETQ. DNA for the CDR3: TGCGCCAGCAGCTTGAACGTCCGGGAGGGCCTCGATGAGCAGTTCTTC. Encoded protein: CASSLNVREGLDEQFF. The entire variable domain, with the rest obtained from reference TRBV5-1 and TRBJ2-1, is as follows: KAGVTQTPRYLIKTRGQQVTLSCSPISGHRSVSWYQQTPGQGLQFLFEYFSETQRNKGNFPGRFSGRQFSNSRSEMNVSTLELGDSALYLCASSLNVREGLDEQFFGPGTRLTVL.

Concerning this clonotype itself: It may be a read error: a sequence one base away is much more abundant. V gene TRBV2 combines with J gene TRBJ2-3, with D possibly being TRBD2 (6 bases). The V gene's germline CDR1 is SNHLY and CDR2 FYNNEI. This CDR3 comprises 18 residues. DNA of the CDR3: TGTGCCAGCAGTGAAGTCTATTCTAGCGCCGGTTCCCCAGATACGCGGTATTTT. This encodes CASSEVYSSAGSPDTRYF.

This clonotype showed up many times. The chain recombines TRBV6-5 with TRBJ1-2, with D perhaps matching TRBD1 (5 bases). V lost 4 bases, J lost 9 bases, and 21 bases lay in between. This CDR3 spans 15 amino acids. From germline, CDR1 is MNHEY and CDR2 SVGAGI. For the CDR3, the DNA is TGTGCCAGCAGTTCCGAGGGACGGACGGGGTATCGCTACACCTTC. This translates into CASSSEGRTGYRYTF.

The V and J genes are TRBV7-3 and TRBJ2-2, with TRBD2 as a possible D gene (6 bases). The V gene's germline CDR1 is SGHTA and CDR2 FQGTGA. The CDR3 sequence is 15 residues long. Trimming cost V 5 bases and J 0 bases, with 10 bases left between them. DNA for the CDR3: TGTGCCAGCAGCGGGGAGGCCTCGAACACCGGGGAGCTGTTTTTT. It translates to CASSGEASNTGELFF.

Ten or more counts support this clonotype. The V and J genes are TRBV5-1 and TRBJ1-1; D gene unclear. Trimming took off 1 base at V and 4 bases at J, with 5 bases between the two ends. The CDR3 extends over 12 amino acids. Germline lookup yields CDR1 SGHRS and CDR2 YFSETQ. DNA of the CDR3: TGCGCCAGCAGCTTGCCGGGCACTGAAGCTTTCTTT. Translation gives CASSLPGTEAFF.

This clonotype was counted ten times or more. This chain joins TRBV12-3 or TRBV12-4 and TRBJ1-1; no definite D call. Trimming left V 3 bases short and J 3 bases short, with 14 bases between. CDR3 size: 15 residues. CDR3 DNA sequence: TGTGCCAGCAGTTTGTTGGCCTTGGGCGACACTGAAGCTTTCTTT. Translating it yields CASSLLALGDTEAFF.

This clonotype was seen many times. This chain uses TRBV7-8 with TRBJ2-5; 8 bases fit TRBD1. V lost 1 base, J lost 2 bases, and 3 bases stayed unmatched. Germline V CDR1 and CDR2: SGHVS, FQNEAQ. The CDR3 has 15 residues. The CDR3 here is CASSLGQGRQETQYF. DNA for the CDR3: TGTGCCAGCAGCTTAGGACAGGGGAGACAAGAGACCCAGTACTTC.

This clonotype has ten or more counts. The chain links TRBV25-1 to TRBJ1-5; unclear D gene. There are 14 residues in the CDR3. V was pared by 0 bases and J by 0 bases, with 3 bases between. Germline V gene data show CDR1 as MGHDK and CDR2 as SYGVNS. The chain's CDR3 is CASSEYNSNQPQHF. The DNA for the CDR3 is TGTGCCAGCAGTGAATACAATAGCAATCAGCCCCAGCATTTT. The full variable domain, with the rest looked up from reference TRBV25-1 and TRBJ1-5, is EADIYQTPRYLVIGTGKKITLECSQTMGHDKMYWYQQDPGMELHLIHYSYGVNSTEKGDLSSESTVSRIRTEHFPLTLESARPSHTSQYLCASSEYNSNQPQHFGDGTRLSIL.

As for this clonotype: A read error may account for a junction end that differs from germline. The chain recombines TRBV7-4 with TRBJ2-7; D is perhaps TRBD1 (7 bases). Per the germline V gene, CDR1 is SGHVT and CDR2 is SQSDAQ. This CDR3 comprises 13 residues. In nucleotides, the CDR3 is TGTACCAGCAGCGGAGGGGGCAGCTACGAGCAGTACTTC. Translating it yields CTSSGGGSYEQYF.

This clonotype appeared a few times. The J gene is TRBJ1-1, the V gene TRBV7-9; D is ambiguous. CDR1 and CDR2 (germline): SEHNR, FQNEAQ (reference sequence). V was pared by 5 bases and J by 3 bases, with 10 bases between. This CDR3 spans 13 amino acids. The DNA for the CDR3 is TGTGCCAGCAGCCTCCTGATGGACACTGAAGCTTTCTTT. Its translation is CASSLLMDTEAFF.

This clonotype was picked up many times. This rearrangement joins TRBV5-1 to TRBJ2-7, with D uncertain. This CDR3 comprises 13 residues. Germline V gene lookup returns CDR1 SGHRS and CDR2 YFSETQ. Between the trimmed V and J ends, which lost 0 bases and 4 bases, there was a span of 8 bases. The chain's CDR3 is CASSLDSAYEQYF. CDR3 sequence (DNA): TGCGCCAGCAGCTTGGATTCAGCATACGAGCAGTACTTC.

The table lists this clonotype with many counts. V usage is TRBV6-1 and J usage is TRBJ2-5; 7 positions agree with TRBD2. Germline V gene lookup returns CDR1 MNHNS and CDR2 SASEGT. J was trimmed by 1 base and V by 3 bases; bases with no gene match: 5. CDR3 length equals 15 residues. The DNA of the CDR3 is TGTGCCAGCAGTGATCGACTAGCAGGCCAAGAGACCCAGTACTTC. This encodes CASSDRLAGQETQYF.

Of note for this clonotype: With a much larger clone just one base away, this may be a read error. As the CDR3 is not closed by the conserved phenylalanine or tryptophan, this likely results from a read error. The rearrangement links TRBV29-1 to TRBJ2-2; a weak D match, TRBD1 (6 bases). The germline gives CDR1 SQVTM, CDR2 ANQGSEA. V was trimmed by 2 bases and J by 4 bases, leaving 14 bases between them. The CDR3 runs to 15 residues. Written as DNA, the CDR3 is TGCAGCGTTGAAATTGGGGGCTCGGGCACCGGGGAGCTGTTTGTT. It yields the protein CSVEIGGSGTGELFV.

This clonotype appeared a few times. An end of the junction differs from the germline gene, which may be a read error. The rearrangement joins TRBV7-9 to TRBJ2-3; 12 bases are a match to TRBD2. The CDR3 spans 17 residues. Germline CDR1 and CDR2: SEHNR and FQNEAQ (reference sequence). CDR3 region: CASSRLAGGPGTDTQYF. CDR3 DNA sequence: TGTGCCAGCAGCCGGCTAGCGGGGGGGCCCGGCACGGATACGCAGTATTTT.

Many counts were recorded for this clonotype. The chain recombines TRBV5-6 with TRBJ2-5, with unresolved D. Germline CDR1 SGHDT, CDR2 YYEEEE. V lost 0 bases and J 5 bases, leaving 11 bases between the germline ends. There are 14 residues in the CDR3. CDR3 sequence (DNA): TGTGCCAGCAGCTTGGGCACACCCACGGAGACCCAGTACTTC. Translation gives CASSLGTPTETQYF.

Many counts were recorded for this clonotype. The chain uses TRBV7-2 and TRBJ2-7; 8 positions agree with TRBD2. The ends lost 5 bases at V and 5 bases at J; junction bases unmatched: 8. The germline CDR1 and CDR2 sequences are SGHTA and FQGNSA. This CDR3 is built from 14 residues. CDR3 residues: CASSITGTSHEQYF. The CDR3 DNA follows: TGTGCCAGCAGCATTACCGGGACTAGTCACGAGCAGTACTTC.

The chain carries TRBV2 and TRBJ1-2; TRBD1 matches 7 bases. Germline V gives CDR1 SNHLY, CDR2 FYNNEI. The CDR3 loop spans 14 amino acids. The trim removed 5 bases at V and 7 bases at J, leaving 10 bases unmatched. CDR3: CASSLTGVYGGYTF. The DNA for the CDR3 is TGTGCCAGCAGTTTAACAGGGGTCTACGGTGGCTACACCTTC.

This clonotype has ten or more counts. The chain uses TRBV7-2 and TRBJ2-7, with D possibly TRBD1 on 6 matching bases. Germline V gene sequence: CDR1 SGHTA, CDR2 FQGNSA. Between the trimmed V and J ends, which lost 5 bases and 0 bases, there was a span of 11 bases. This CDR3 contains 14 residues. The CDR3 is CASSPDRFSYEQYF. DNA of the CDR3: TGTGCCAGCAGCCCTGACAGGTTCTCCTACGAGCAGTACTTC.